The entry below gives a single TCR beta chain sequence along with its context. What it recognizes is unknown. The data are from a study of post-analysis software for immune sequencing data. Study-wide results and caveats: Comparison of patients with controls showed five TRBV segments more frequent in patients, TRBV5-6, TRBV5-1 and TRBV20-1 among them.

Built from TCR beta cDNA, the libraries had unique molecular identifiers in them. Roughly 450,000 cDNA molecules came from around 1 to 10 million T cells. TCRdb called the PCR reads again in MiXCR, with one record for every CDR3 protein. The sample records roughly 800,000 distinct CDR3 sequences, 30% being singletons. From germline, CDR1 is KGHSH and CDR2 LQKENI. V was pared by 3 bases and J by 0 bases, with 10 bases of the junction left unmatched. This CDR3 has 17 residues. The chain links TRBV18 to TRBJ1-1; 7 bases are shared with TRBD1. The receptor was derived from a girl between 5 and 17 years old with multiple sclerosis. Input material: blood. In nucleotides, the CDR3 is TGTGCCAGCTCACCCCGGACAGGCGGGCTCTTGAACACTGAAGCTTTCTTT. This codes for CASSPRTGGLLNTEAFF.